One sample yielded the 31 T cell receptor beta chains listed below, sequenced in a study of cytomegalovirus exposure and HLA in healthy donors. It was with 60 Vbeta and 13 Jbeta primers that the PCR ran. The method was immunoSEQ multiplex PCR; TCRdb's version includes in-frame clones alone and lacks a portion of them. This sample has about 180,000 clones; 82% occur once, and the top ten carry roughly 1.4%. Input material: PBMCs. These receptor sequences come from a man in his forties in good health and CMV-seronegative.

In this sample, this clone turned up a few times. This chain uses TRBV7-2 with TRBJ1-6; 7 bases agree with TRBD1. The germline CDR1 and CDR2 sequences are SGHTA and FQGNSA. With 3 bases clipped from V and 10 bases from J, the junction kept 12 bases outside the gene matches. The CDR3 extends over 16 amino acids. The DNA for the CDR3 is TGTGCCAGCAGCTTTAACCCGACAGGGTCAAAGTCACCCCTCCACTTT. Protein sequence: CASSFNPTGSKSPLHF.

The gene calls are TRBV29-1 and TRBJ2-3; D gene uncertain. CDR3 length equals 11 residues. V shed 5 bases and J shed 1 base, with 4 bases lying between them. Germline V CDR1 and CDR2: SQVTM, ANQGSEA. The chain's CDR3 is CSVCGTDTQYF. CDR3 bases: TGCAGCGTTTGCGGCACAGATACGCAGTATTTT.

The genes are TRBV7-2 and TRBJ2-5; 7 bases map to TRBD1. V dropped 4 bases and J dropped 5; count of bases not matched to a gene: 7. The CDR3 has 14 amino acids. From germline, CDR1 is SGHTA and CDR2 FQGNSA. CDR3 sequence: CASSSDRAGETQYF. The CDR3 nucleotides read TGTGCCAGCAGCTCCGACAGGGCCGGGGAGACCCAGTACTTC.

The chain couples TRBV7-2 to TRBJ2-7, with TRBD1 matching 9 bases. CDR3 size: 14 residues. J gave up 2 bases and V 1 base, and 0 bases lay outside the gene matches. The germline CDR1 and CDR2 sequences are SGHTA and FQGNSA. The CDR3 here is CASSLDRGPYEQYF. The CDR3 DNA reads as TGTGCCAGCAGCTTAGACAGGGGGCCCTACGAGCAGTACTTC.

The rearrangement joins TRBV7-2 to TRBJ1-3, with TRBD1 identical over 9 bases. The germline V gene encodes CDR1 SGHTA and CDR2 FQGNSA. Trimming cost V 5 bases and J 1 base; bases outside gene matches: 3. The CDR3 is 15 residues long. CDR3 residues: CASSQTGGSGNTIYF. The DNA of the CDR3 is TGTGCCAGCAGCCAGACAGGGGGTTCTGGAAACACCATATATTTT. The entire variable domain, with the rest obtained from reference TRBV7-2 and TRBJ1-3, is as follows: GAGVSQSPSNKVTEKGKDVELRCDPISGHTALYWYRQSLGQGLEFLIYFQGNSAPDKSGLPSDRFSAERTGGSVSTLTIQRTQQEDSAVYLCASSQTGGSGNTIYFGEGSWLTVV.

The table lists this clone with a few counts. The CDR3 loop reads CASGSGVAGANEQFF. For the CDR3, the DNA is TGTGCCAGCGGCAGTGGAGTGGCGGGAGCCAATGAGCAGTTCTTC. The genes are TRBV11-3 and TRBJ2-1; 7 bases agree with TRBD2. J gave up 6 bases and V 8 bases, and 13 bases lay outside the gene matches. CDR1 SGHNT and CDR2 YENEEA come from the germline V gene. The CDR3 is made up of 15 amino acids.

The V gene is TRBV28, the J gene TRBJ2-3; 7 bases align to TRBD1. This CDR3 has 17 amino acids. J gave up 0 bases and V 6 bases, and 12 bases lay outside the gene matches. Germline-derived CDR1 and CDR2 are MDHEN and SYDVKM. The CDR3 nucleotides are TGTGCCAGCAGCAAAACACAGGGGACCTCTAGCACAGATACGCAGTATTTT. Translated: CASSKTQGTSSTDTQYF.

The chain uses TRBV19 and TRBJ2-1; no definite D call. Germline V CDR1 and CDR2: LNHDA, SQIVND (reference sequence). Trimming stripped 7 bases from V and 0 bases from J, with 16 bases between. The CDR3 is made up of 16 amino acids. In nucleotides, the CDR3 is TGTGCCAGTAACCCCCGGGTTCGAAGCTCCTACAATGAGCAGTTCTTC. Its translation is CASNPRVRSSYNEQFF.

The chain couples TRBV5-8 to TRBJ2-7; 8 bases agree with TRBD2. J gave up 3 bases and V 1 base, and 12 bases lay outside the gene matches. This CDR3 spans 17 amino acids. Germline CDR1 SGHTS, CDR2 YDEGEE. CDR3 loop: CASSLSVGSGDFYEQYF. CDR3 DNA: TGTGCCAGCAGCTTGAGTGTTGGTAGCGGGGATTTCTACGAGCAGTACTTC.

This chain uses TRBV28 with TRBJ2-7; TRBD2 matches at 8 bases. V dropped 1 base and J dropped 6; count of bases not matched to a gene: 8. Per germline, CDR1 MDHEN and CDR2 SYDVKM. The CDR3 consists of 15 residues. The CDR3: CASSLSTGGPGEQYF. The CDR3, as DNA: TGTGCCAGCAGTTTATCTACGGGAGGGCCCGGCGAGCAGTACTTC.

This clone was counted only a few times. The gene calls are TRBV13 and TRBJ2-7, with D perhaps TRBD2 (5 bases). Germline V gives CDR1 PRHDT, CDR2 FYEKMQ (reference sequence). With 2 bases removed from V and 0 bases from J, the gap between germline ends came to 11 bases. CDR3 length: 15 amino acids. CDR3 DNA: TGTGCCAGCAGCTTAAGAGGACTCCTCTCCTACGAGCAGTACTTC. Amino acids: CASSLRGLLSYEQYF.

The chain couples TRBV2 to TRBJ1-5, with D hard to call. This CDR3 is built from 14 residues. From germline, CDR1 is SNHLY and CDR2 FYNNEI. V was cut by 2 bases and J by 2 bases, with 7 bases left in between. The CDR3 bases are TGTGCCAGCAGTGAACTGAGGGGCAATCAGCCCCAGCATTTT. This gives the protein CASSELRGNQPQHF.

The chain is built from TRBV11-2 and TRBJ2-7, with D perhaps TRBD2 (6 bases). The germline gives CDR1 SGHAT, CDR2 FQNNGV. V lost 0 bases, J lost 1 base, and 13 bases lay in between. This CDR3 is 16 amino acids long. The CDR3 here is CASSLDLGGWSYEQYF. Here the CDR3 DNA reads TGTGCCAGCAGCTTAGATCTGGGGGGTTGGTCCTACGAGCAGTACTTC.

The chain recombines TRBV5-4 with TRBJ1-4, with TRBD1 matching over 10 bases. CDR1 and CDR2 (germline): SGHNT, YYREEE (reference sequence). The CDR3 has 16 amino acids. V shed 4 bases, J shed 0 bases, and the junction held 3 bases outside the gene matches. The CDR3 region has the DNA TGTGCCAGCAGCGCTGGGACAGGGGCAACTAATGAAAAACTGTTTTTT. Translated: CASSAGTGATNEKLFF.

The chain combines TRBV4-3 with TRBJ1-1, with D tentatively TRBD1 (5 bases). The CDR3 length is 14 residues. CDR1 and CDR2 from the germline V gene are LGHNA and YSLEER. Trimming cost V 5 bases and J 3 bases, with 13 bases left between them. CDR3 amino acids: CASSWGGADTEAFF. Here the CDR3 DNA reads TGCGCCAGCAGCTGGGGAGGGGCTGACACTGAAGCTTTCTTT.

V usage is TRBV19 and J usage is TRBJ2-7, with TRBD2 identical over 10 bases. Germline values: CDR1 LNHDA, CDR2 SQIVND (reference sequence). Trimming took 6 bases from V and 4 from J; bases not matched to a gene: 9. The CDR3 extends over 15 amino acids. The CDR3 DNA is TGTGCCAGTAGGCTGAAACTAGCGGGGACGTACGAGCAGTACTTC. The encoded protein is CASRLKLAGTYEQYF.

The chain employs TRBV2 and TRBJ2-3, with TRBD1 identical over 9 bases. Trimming cost V 7 bases and J 1 base; bases outside gene matches: 6. CDR1 is SNHLY, CDR2 FYNNEI, per germline. This CDR3 has 15 amino acids. CDR3 loop: CASNDRGFGTDTQYF. As DNA, the CDR3 is TGTGCCAGCAATGACAGGGGGTTTGGCACAGATACGCAGTATTTT. The variable domain in full, completed from reference TRBV2 and TRBJ2-3, reads EPEVTQTPSHQVTQMGQEVILRCVPISNHLYFYWYRQILGQKVEFLVSFYNNEISEKSEIFDDQFSVERPDGSNFTLKIRSTKLEDSAMYFCASNDRGFGTDTQYFGPGTRLTVL.

This chain links TRBV6-5 with TRBJ2-7; 12 nucleotides agree with TRBD1. Germline V gives CDR1 MNHEY, CDR2 SVGAGI. The CDR3 extends over 15 amino acids. V lost 7 bases, J lost 6 bases, and 10 bases stayed unmatched. The CDR3 DNA reads as TGTGCCAGCACCCTATGGGACAGGGGGCGAGCCGAGCAGTACTTC. It translates to CASTLWDRGRAEQYF.

This rearrangement joins TRBV4-2 to TRBJ2-3; the match to TRBD2 covers 11 bases. V trimming: 0 bases; J trimming: 4 bases; junction bases outside the gene matches: 0. Germline V CDR1 and CDR2: LGHNA, YNFKEQ. This CDR3 has 15 amino acids. The DNA for the CDR3 is TGTGCCAGCAGCCAAGAACTAGCGGGAGCAGATACGCAGTATTTT. This translates into CASSQELAGADTQYF.

This chain joins TRBV6-4 and TRBJ2-7; 7 nucleotides line up with TRBD2. Trimming took 2 bases from V and 2 from J; bases not matched to a gene: 9. Germline assignment: CDR1 MRHNA and CDR2 SNTAGT. The CDR3 has 16 residues. The CDR3 sequence is CASSDPLAVPPYEQYF. The CDR3 nucleotides are TGTGCCAGCAGTGACCCTCTAGCGGTACCACCCTACGAGCAGTACTTC.

The rearrangement uses TRBV28 and TRBJ1-3; 7 bases fit TRBD1. CDR1 is MDHEN, CDR2 SYDVKM, per germline. Trimming cost V 5 bases and J 1 base; bases outside gene matches: 5. The CDR3 covers 15 residues. CDR3 bases: TGTGCCAGCAGTACAGGGGAGAGGTCTGGAAACACCATATATTTT. It codes for CASSTGERSGNTIYF.

V is TRBV7-9 and J is TRBJ2-4, with D possibly TRBD2 on 7 matching bases. The germline gives CDR1 SEHNR, CDR2 FQNEAQ (reference sequence). The CDR3 loop spans 15 amino acids. V shed 0 bases and J shed 3 bases, with 9 bases lying between them. As DNA, the CDR3 is TGTGCCAGCAGCTTAGCGAGGGGGGGCAAAAACATTCAGTACTTC. Protein product: CASSLARGGKNIQYF.

V and J are TRBV5-1 and TRBJ2-3, with 11 bases aligning to TRBD2. Per germline, CDR1 SGHRS and CDR2 YFSETQ. Trimming took 0 bases from V and 4 from J; bases not matched to a gene: 10. The CDR3 is made up of 18 amino acids. CDR3: CASSLGSGGARSPDTQYF. The CDR3 nucleotides are TGCGCCAGCAGCTTGGGTAGCGGGGGGGCACGGAGTCCAGATACGCAGTATTTT. The full variable domain, with the rest looked up from reference TRBV5-1 and TRBJ2-3, is KAGVTQTPRYLIKTRGQQVTLSCSPISGHRSVSWYQQTPGQGLQFLFEYFSETQRNKGNFPGRFSGRQFSNSRSEMNVSTLELGDSALYLCASSLGSGGARSPDTQYFGPGTRLTVL.

This CDR3 is CASSTQGRAEQYF. CDR3 sequence (DNA): TGTGCCAGTAGCACGCAAGGCAGGGCCGAGCAGTACTTC. The chain couples TRBV19 to TRBJ2-7, with D maybe TRBD1 (5 bases). This CDR3 is built from 13 residues. Trimming stripped 6 bases from V and 6 bases from J, with 15 bases between. CDR1 and CDR2 from the germline V gene are LNHDA and SQIVND (reference sequence).

V and J are TRBV5-6 and TRBJ2-7, with D perhaps matching TRBD2 (6 bases). With 3 bases removed from V and 2 bases from J, the gap between germline ends came to 18 bases. Germline V gene lookup returns CDR1 SGHDT and CDR2 YYEEEE. The CDR3 runs to 16 residues. CDR3 DNA sequence: TGTGCCAGCAGCTGGGGAGGAACGGCCCGGCCCTACGAGCAGTACTTC. Translated: CASSWGGTARPYEQYF. The full variable domain, rest sourced from reference TRBV5-6 and TRBJ2-7, is DAGVTQSPTHLIKTRGQQVTLRCSPKSGHDTVSWYQQALGQGPQFIFQYYEEEERQRGNFPDRFSGHQFPNYSSELNVNALLLGDSALYLCASSWGGTARPYEQYFGPGTRLTVT.

This chain uses TRBV9 with TRBJ2-3, with D unresolved. The CDR3 is 14 amino acids. The germline V gene has CDR1 SGDLS and CDR2 YYNGEE. The V end lost 4 bases, the J end lost 5 bases, and 14 bases lay between the germline ends. The CDR3 region has the DNA TGTGCCAGCAGCTTTTCCTCGACTGGAGATACGCAGTATTTT. It yields the protein CASSFSSTGDTQYF.

A single count supports this clone. The gene calls are TRBV27 and TRBJ1-1; TRBD1 matches at 9 bases. The junction had 5 bases not matched to a gene; V was cut back by 0 bases and J by 9 bases. This CDR3 comprises 14 residues. In germline, CDR1 is MNHEY, CDR2 SMNVEV (reference sequence). CDR3 sequence reads: CASSLSLQGAKAFF. CDR3 DNA sequence: TGTGCCAGCAGTTTATCGCTACAGGGGGCGAAAGCTTTCTTT.

The V call is TRBV25-1, the J call TRBJ1-4; 8 bases match TRBD1. Germline lookup yields CDR1 MGHDK and CDR2 SYGVNS. This CDR3 has 15 amino acids. The junction had 8 bases not matched to a gene; V was cut back by 3 bases and J by 8 bases. The DNA of the CDR3 is TGTGCCAGCAGTGAGGGACAGGCCGAATGGGAAAAACTGTTTTTT. Translation gives CASSEGQAEWEKLFF.

The chain employs TRBV4-3 and TRBJ1-6; 9 bases align to TRBD1. V lost 4 bases, J lost 7 bases, and 8 bases stayed unmatched. This CDR3 spans 16 amino acids. Germline lookup yields CDR1 LGHNA and CDR2 YSLEER. The CDR3 sequence is CASSLGTGKVNSPLHF. DNA of the CDR3: TGCGCCAGCAGCCTAGGGACAGGGAAGGTGAATTCACCCCTCCACTTT.

This clone was found a few times. This chain joins TRBV6-6 and TRBJ2-7, with 10 positions matching TRBD1. The CDR3 totals 14 residues. The V segment lost 4 bases and the J segment 3 bases; nucleotides outside the gene matches: 3. From germline, CDR1 is MNHNY and CDR2 SVGAGI (reference sequence). The chain's CDR3 is CASSSGTGDYEQYF. The DNA of the CDR3 is TGTGCCAGCAGTTCCGGGACAGGGGACTACGAGCAGTACTTC.

The chain couples TRBV27 to TRBJ1-5; 7 nucleotides align to TRBD1. Germline V gene lookup returns CDR1 MNHEY and CDR2 SMNVEV (reference sequence). Trimming took 2 bases from V and 6 from J; bases not matched to a gene: 4. The CDR3 length is 14 residues. This CDR3 reads CASSLGAGGQPQHF. The CDR3 region has the DNA TGTGCCAGCAGTTTAGGGGCAGGGGGTCAGCCCCAGCATTTT.